Following are 16 T cell receptor beta chains from one sample sequenced in a study of a mutant IDH1 vaccine in newly diagnosed glioma. No antigen has been assigned to these receptors. This table comes from immunoSEQ multiplex PCR, and its TCRdb copy is limited to in-frame clones, with some not included. This table holds around 11,000 clones, about 91% found once. The time point was: week 23, last vaccination. Doses of 300 ug of mutant IDH1 20-mer peptide were given with topical imiquimod. The sequenced sample was PBMCs, obtained from a glioma patient whose treatment included an IDH1 peptide vaccine. Every receptor here comes from a middle-aged woman with glioma. Some clones in this sample may be carry-over from other donors' samples.

The rearrangement uses TRBV10-2 and TRBJ1-1; no definite D call. The germline gives CDR1 WSHSY, CDR2 SAAADI. The length of the CDR3 is 11 residues. V was cut by 4 bases and J by 8 bases, with 8 bases left in between. CDR3 residues: CASSGRSEAFF. As DNA, the CDR3 is TGCGCCAGCAGTGGGCGATCGGAAGCTTTCTTT.

This chain links TRBV7-5 with TRBJ1-1. TRBV7-5 is annotated as a pseudogene. The CDR3 runs 16 residues. The CDR3: CARSKLSEGRRTEAFF. The CDR3 DNA reads TGTGCCAGAAGCAAACTCTCGGAGGGAAGGAGGACTGAAGCTTTCTTT.

This chain connects TRBV4-1 to TRBJ1-3, with D unclear. CDR1 and CDR2 (germline): MGHRA, YSYEKL. Trimming took 4 bases from V and 0 from J, leaving 13 bases between them. This CDR3 is built from 16 residues. The CDR3 here is CASSRTTVDSGNTIYF. The CDR3 DNA sequence: TGCGCCAGCAGCCGGACTACAGTGGACTCTGGAAACACCATATATTTT.

The chain has TRBV6-5 and TRBJ1-1, with a possible D match to TRBD1 (6 bases). The germline CDR1 and CDR2 sequences are MNHEY and SVGAGI. CDR3 length: 15 residues. V lost 0 bases, J lost 4 bases, and 12 bases lay in between. The CDR3 bases are TGTGCCAGCAGTTACTCGGGGGGCGCCTTCACTGAAGCTTTCTTT. It translates to CASSYSGGAFTEAFF.

The CDR3 spells CAIRQDPIPEQYF. For the CDR3, the DNA is TGTGCCATCAGACAGGACCCTATCCCCGAGCAGTACTTC. V gene TRBV10-3 combines with J gene TRBJ2-7; perhaps TRBD1 as D (5 bases). Per germline, CDR1 ENHRY and CDR2 SYGVKD. This CDR3 is 13 amino acids long. V was shortened by 6 bases and J by 6 bases, with 15 bases between the two germline ends.

The rearrangement uses TRBV7-9 and TRBJ1-4; D is perhaps TRBD1 (5 bases). V was pared by 1 base and J by 4 bases, with 13 bases between. Germline V lookup: CDR1 SEHNR, CDR2 FQNEAQ (reference sequence). The CDR3 consists of 16 residues. The CDR3 here is CASSLGRGRVNEKLFF. The CDR3, as DNA: TGTGCCAGCAGCTTAGGTCGGGGCAGGGTTAATGAAAAACTGTTTTTT. Combining the CDR3 with reference TRBV7-9 and TRBJ1-4 gives the whole variable domain DTGVSQNPRHKITKRGQNVTFRCDPISEHNRLYWYRQTLGQGPEFLTYFQNEAQLEKSRLLSDRFSAERPKGSFSTLEIQRTEQGDSAMYLCASSLGRGRVNEKLFFGSGTQLSVL.

This clone appeared a few times. J is TRBJ1-5 and V is TRBV25-1; D may be TRBD1 (5 bases). Germline V gives CDR1 MGHDK, CDR2 SYGVNS. V dropped 3 bases and J dropped 3 bases, with 9 bases sitting between them. The length of the CDR3 is 14 residues. CDR3 DNA sequence: TGTGCCAGCAGTGACAGGACACTCAATCAGCCCCAGCATTTT. Translating it yields CASSDRTLNQPQHF.

CDR3 sequence: CASSQGAPGGTEAFF. CDR3 nucleotide sequence: TGCGCCAGCAGCCAAGGGGCACCGGGGGGAACTGAAGCTTTCTTT. The J gene is TRBJ1-1, the V gene TRBV4-1, with D perhaps matching TRBD1 (5 bases). The CDR3 spans 15 residues. Trimming removed 1 base from V and 5 bases from J, with 14 bases in between. Per germline, CDR1 MGHRA and CDR2 YSYEKL.

This clone was seen only a few times. The chain employs TRBV5-4 and TRBJ2-6, with D hard to call. Germline V CDR1 and CDR2: SGHNT, YYREEE (reference sequence). The CDR3 is made up of 17 amino acids. V lost 0 bases, J lost 4 bases, and 14 bases lay in between. The CDR3 sequence is CASSLESFRPGANVLTF. CDR3 coding DNA: TGTGCCAGCAGCTTGGAAAGTTTTCGGCCAGGGGCCAACGTCCTGACTTTC.

The chain employs TRBV9 and TRBJ1-3; 8 positions match TRBD1. Germline V gene data show CDR1 as SGDLS and CDR2 as YYNGEE. This CDR3 has 16 residues. Trimming cost V 4 bases and J 0 bases; bases outside gene matches: 6. The CDR3: CASSTQTGGSGNTIYF. The CDR3 DNA reads TGTGCCAGCAGCACCCAAACAGGGGGCTCTGGAAACACCATATATTTT.

The chain has TRBV5-1 and TRBJ1-3, with a possible D match to TRBD1 (6 bases). This CDR3 has 15 residues. Germline CDR1 is SGHRS and CDR2 is YFSETQ. Deletions cut 0 bases from V and 7 bases from J, with 14 bases between. In DNA form, the CDR3 reads TGCGCCAGCAGCTTGGATACCGTCAGGGGTAACACCATATATTTT. Protein sequence: CASSLDTVRGNTIYF.

In this sample, this clone turned up a few times. V and J are TRBV27 and TRBJ1-1, with 9 bases fitting TRBD1. The CDR3 loop spans 14 amino acids. Germline assignment: CDR1 MNHEY and CDR2 SMNVEV (reference sequence). V trimming: 7 bases; J trimming: 1 base; junction bases outside the gene matches: 4. The CDR3 protein is CASIPGQGNTEAFF. CDR3 DNA sequence: TGTGCCAGCATTCCGGGACAGGGGAACACTGAAGCTTTCTTT.

This chain connects TRBV19 to TRBJ2-1, with TRBD2 as a possible D gene (6 bases). The germline V and J ends were trimmed by 5 bases and 8 bases, with 16 bases remaining between them. Germline values: CDR1 LNHDA, CDR2 SQIVND (reference sequence). This CDR3 has 14 amino acids. CDR3 sequence: CASSLGRIDDEQFF. The CDR3 region has the DNA TGTGCCAGTAGTCTCGGGAGAATCGACGATGAGCAGTTCTTC.

The count of this clone is one. The chain is built from TRBV18 and TRBJ2-1; TRBD1 matches at 10 bases. Per germline, CDR1 KGHSH and CDR2 LQKENI. Unmatched junction bases numbered 3, after V lost 3 bases and J lost 7 bases. The length of the CDR3 is 14 residues. The DNA for the CDR3 is TGTGCCAGCTCACCCCGGGACAGGGGAAATGAGCAGTTCTTC. Amino acid sequence: CASSPRDRGNEQFF.

This rearrangement joins TRBV19 to TRBJ1-1; D is possibly TRBD1 (6 bases). Between the trimmed V and J ends, which lost 6 bases and 5 bases, there was a span of 19 bases. The CDR3 runs to 15 residues. CDR1 is LNHDA, CDR2 SQIVND, per germline (reference sequence). The CDR3 DNA reads as TGTGCCAGTAGGGGCCAGACAGGAGTGGGAACTGAAGCTTTCTTT. This encodes CASRGQTGVGTEAFF.

The chain has TRBV5-4 and TRBJ1-1; D ambiguous. The germline V gene has CDR1 SGHNT and CDR2 YYREEE (reference sequence). There are 12 residues in the CDR3. V was pared by 5 bases and J by 3 bases, with 8 bases between. CDR3 coding DNA: TGTGCCAGCAGTCTCGGATACACTGAAGCTTTCTTT. Encoded protein: CASSLGYTEAFF.